Sequencing of this T cell receptor (beta chain) was carried out in a study of T cells in Graves' hyperthyroidism and ophthalmopathy. Notes on the study in general: Most clonotypes expanded in thyroid above 0.001 were likewise present in blood. Ophthalmopathy was distinguished from stable hyperthyroidism by 13 V-J signatures.

Researchers defined stable Graves' hyperthyroidism as no ophthalmopathy progression within 18 months. Thyroid ultrasound, orbital computed tomography, clinical symptoms, and serum thyroxine and TRAb underpinned diagnoses. Germline V gene lookup returns CDR1 SEHNR and CDR2 FQNEAQ (reference sequence). This CDR3 contains 14 residues. Trimming left V 5 bases short and J 9 bases short, with 19 bases between. As for this clonotype: Its antigen is unidentified.

The TCR beta CDR3 regions underwent amplification using RNA transcripts as the source. The TCR CDR3 was amplified in a first-round RT-PCR using the HTBI primer set. TCRdb used MiXCR to reprocess the multiplex PCR reads, holding one entry per CDR3 protein. The sample includes roughly 570,000 distinct CDR3 sequences, just over 45% seen only once; the top ten take about 8%. J is TRBJ2-5 and V is TRBV7-9, with D perhaps given as TRBD1 or TRBD2 (6 bases each). Sequenced material: peripheral blood or thyroid tissue (not recorded which). This TCR came from a woman under 30 with Graves' hyperthyroidism. In DNA, the CDR3 is TGTGCCAGCAGCCTGGACGGGACACGGGAGCCCCAGTACTTC. Protein: CASSLDGTREPQYF.